The entry below describes one T cell receptor beta chain. The CDR3 is made up of 17 amino acids. V gave up 1 base and J gave up 6 bases, with 19 bases separating them. Germline loops: CDR1 SGHTA, CDR2 FQGNSA. Attachment of unique molecular identifiers to individual cDNA molecules was performed. TCRdb re-derived calls from the 5' RACE reads in MiXCR, one entry per CDR3 protein. The table records around 66,000 distinct CDR3 sequences, roughly 13% of them present only once. These data come from a study of early T cells in non-severe SARS-CoV-2 infection. This TCR derives from an adult who was a healthcare worker with PCR-confirmed SARS-CoV-2 infection or an uninfected control (not recorded which). The rearrangement links TRBV7-2 to TRBJ1-5; D call uncertain. Sequences were obtained from whole blood. The CDR3 region has the DNA TGTGCCAGCAGCTTAGTTTTGAGTAGCGGCAGGTCTCAGCCCCAGCATTTT. It is translated as CASSLVLSSGRSQPQHF.